This T cell receptor beta chain stems from a study of shared clonotypes between healthy human individuals. About the study: Per donor, CD8 memory used one plate, CD8 naive used two, CD4 memory used three and CD4 naive used three.

Healthy HIV-negative adults with no recent acute infections or vaccinations were recruited as donors. Among the donors, all were Caucasian adults who lived in Nashville, Tennessee. Measured with immunoSEQ multiplex PCR; TCRdb has only the in-frame clones, and not every one. The sample consists of approximately 530,000 clones, roughly 95% of them appearing once. The germline V gene encodes CDR1 GTSNPN and CDR2 SVGIG (reference sequence). Trimming at V came to 5 bases and at J to 6 bases, leaving 2 bases not matched to a gene. CDR3 length: 13 residues. This chain joins TRBV30 and TRBJ1-4; 11 bases fit TRBD1. The sample consisted of naive CD4+ T cells sorted from blood. Subset: CD45RA+ positively selected. This receptor was obtained from a woman between 25 and 40 years old in good health. The CDR3: CAWAGQGDEKLFF. For the CDR3, the DNA is TGTGCCTGGGCGGGACAGGGGGATGAAAAACTGTTTTTT.